These 23 T cell receptor beta chains share one sample of origin, sequenced in a study of OX40 agonist ivuxolimab in advanced cancers. Using immunoSEQ multiplex PCR, the repertoire was profiled, and TCRdb retains in-frame clones only, with some absent. The sample has fewer than 85,000 clones, 70% to 90% seen once. The sample consisted of CD4+ or CD8+ T cells sorted from blood, taken in a trial of the OX40 agonist ivuxolimab. These TCRs come from an adult with an advanced solid tumor such as melanoma, head and neck, liver or kidney cancer.

This clone has more than one count but fewer than ten. The chain is built from TRBV2 and TRBJ1-5; D gene unclear. The CDR3 extends over 12 amino acids. V was cut by 8 bases and J by 6 bases, with 11 bases left in between. The germline V gene encodes CDR1 SNHLY and CDR2 FYNNEI. The CDR3 DNA sequence: TGTGCCAGCGGACCTTTAGGTCAGCCCCAGCATTTT. It translates to CASGPLGQPQHF.

The CDR3 here is CASSRISGANTGELFF. The CDR3 nucleotides are TGTGCCAGCAGCAGGATTAGCGGGGCGAACACCGGGGAGCTGTTTTTT. The chain joins TRBV9 to TRBJ2-2; 8 bases fit TRBD2. The V and J ends lost 4 bases and 0 bases, in that order; junction bases with no gene match: 5. CDR1 is SGDLS and CDR2 is YYNGEE in the germline V gene. The CDR3 covers 16 residues.

This clone was counted between two and nine times. The V and J genes are TRBV7-2 and TRBJ2-7; D is uncertain. With 0 bases removed from V and 7 bases from J, the gap between germline ends came to 13 bases. Germline values: CDR1 SGHTA, CDR2 FQGNSA. CDR3 length equals 14 residues. CDR3 residues: CASSLAYQSREQYF. CDR3 coding DNA: TGTGCCAGCAGCTTAGCTTACCAAAGCCGAGAGCAGTACTTC.

The rearrangement links TRBV2 to TRBJ1-6; D unclear. V was pared by 6 bases and J by 9 bases, with 18 bases between. The CDR3 extends over 15 amino acids. Germline CDR1 and CDR2: SNHLY and FYNNEI. Here the CDR3 reads CASRSGSRSGSPLHF. In DNA form, the CDR3 reads TGTGCCAGCAGGTCAGGTTCCCGATCGGGTTCACCCCTCCACTTT.

The chain links TRBV5-4 to TRBJ2-1; D may be TRBD2 (7 bases). The V gene's germline CDR1 is SGHNT and CDR2 YYREEE (reference sequence). The CDR3 contains 15 residues. The ends were cut back, 0 bases at V and 7 bases at J, with 14 bases in the middle. In nucleotides, the CDR3 is TGTGCCAGCAGCTTGGATGGGGGGGCGAGGAATGAGCAGTTCTTC. Translation gives CASSLDGGARNEQFF.

This chain joins TRBV5-1 and TRBJ2-5; 8 nucleotides line up with TRBD2. This CDR3 region has 16 residues. Per the germline V gene, CDR1 is SGHRS and CDR2 is YFSETQ. The junction had 6 bases not matched to a gene; V was cut back by 0 bases and J by 2 bases. The CDR3 coding sequence is TGCGCCAGCAGCTTGGGAAATAGCGGGGCACAAGAGACCCAGTACTTC. Translated, it gives CASSLGNSGAQETQYF.

This chain connects TRBV30 to TRBJ2-6; D possibly corresponds to TRBD2 (5 bases). The CDR3 has 13 amino acids. V gave up 5 bases and J gave up 2 bases, with 7 bases separating them. Germline assignment: CDR1 GTSNPN and CDR2 SVGIG (reference sequence). Written as DNA, the CDR3 is TGTGCCTGGTTCGGGGCTGGGGCCAACGTCCTGACTTTC. Translation gives CAWFGAGANVLTF.

V and J are TRBV11-2 and TRBJ1-4; no definite D call. Between the trimmed V and J ends, which lost 4 bases and 5 bases, there was a span of 8 bases. The CDR3 covers 13 residues. Germline lookup yields CDR1 SGHAT and CDR2 FQNNGV. The CDR3 DNA reads as TGTGCCAGCAGCTCGGGGATAAATGAAAAACTGTTTTTT. Its translation: CASSSGINEKLFF.

CDR3 DNA sequence: TGTGCCAGCAGCTTGGTAGCGGGGGGGAAGAATGAGCAGTTCTTC. This gives the protein CASSLVAGGKNEQFF. The chain links TRBV5-6 to TRBJ2-1; 11 nucleotides match TRBD2. The CDR3 extends over 15 amino acids. The J segment lost 7 bases and the V segment lost 0 bases, leaving 3 bases of the junction unmatched. Germline V CDR1 and CDR2: SGHDT, YYEEEE. The full variable domain, rest sourced from reference TRBV5-6 and TRBJ2-1, is DAGVTQSPTHLIKTRGQQVTLRCSPKSGHDTVSWYQQALGQGPQFIFQYYEEEERQRGNFPDRFSGHQFPNYSSELNVNALLLGDSALYLCASSLVAGGKNEQFFGPGTRLTVL.

V gene TRBV4-1 combines with J gene TRBJ2-7, with TRBD2 matching over 11 bases. The V and J ends lost 4 bases and 0 bases, in that order; junction bases with no gene match: 11. Germline assignment: CDR1 MGHRA and CDR2 YSYEKL. The CDR3 is 18 residues long. The CDR3 loop reads CASSLYLGTSGSSYEQYF. CDR3 bases: TGCGCCAGCAGCCTCTACCTCGGGACTAGCGGCAGCTCCTACGAGCAGTACTTC.

The rearrangement links TRBV5-1 to TRBJ1-4; TRBD1 agrees at 8 bases. This CDR3 comprises 15 residues. The germline gives CDR1 SGHRS, CDR2 YFSETQ. The V gene end was trimmed by 4 bases and the J gene end by 6 bases; junction bases not matched to a gene: 8. The CDR3 sequence: CASSLQGDDDEKLFF. The CDR3 bases are TGCGCCAGCAGCCTACAGGGGGACGACGATGAAAAACTGTTTTTT. Using reference TRBV5-1 and TRBJ1-4 for the parts outside the CDR3, the full variable domain is KAGVTQTPRYLIKTRGQQVTLSCSPISGHRSVSWYQQTPGQGLQFLFEYFSETQRNKGNFPGRFSGRQFSNSRSEMNVSTLELGDSALYLCASSLQGDDDEKLFFGSGTQLSVL.

J is TRBJ1-2 and V is TRBV7-8; possible D gene TRBD1, 6 bases. V lost 4 bases and J lost 5, with 17 bases in between. Germline V lookup: CDR1 SGHVS, CDR2 FQNEAQ. There are 15 residues in the CDR3. The chain's CDR3 is CASSYHRVEGYGYTF. The CDR3, as DNA: TGTGCCAGCAGCTACCACAGGGTGGAAGGGTATGGCTACACCTTC.

The chain recombines TRBV7-3 with TRBJ1-2; a weak D match, TRBD1 (5 bases). The CDR3 extends over 15 amino acids. V lost 4 bases, J lost 8 bases, and 20 bases lay in between. Germline V gives CDR1 SGHTA, CDR2 FQGTGA. The CDR3 DNA follows: TGTGCCAGCAGCTCCGACGGGGGAGCAGGCCGGGGCTACACCTTC. It yields the protein CASSSDGGAGRGYTF.

Concerning this clone: This sample also contains other DNA sequences that code for the same CDR3. This chain uses TRBV7-2 with TRBJ1-5, with TRBD1 matching 10 bases. Trimming cost V 4 bases and J 0 bases; bases outside gene matches: 9. This CDR3 spans 18 amino acids. In germline, CDR1 is SGHTA, CDR2 FQGNSA. The CDR3 is CASSSGDRGINSNQPQHF. The CDR3 bases are TGTGCCAGCAGCTCCGGGGACAGGGGAATTAATAGCAATCAGCCCCAGCATTTT.

The genes are TRBV5-4 and TRBJ2-5; a possible D gene is TRBD1 (9 bases). V shed 3 bases and J shed 2 bases, with 20 bases lying between them. The CDR3 loop spans 17 amino acids. The germline CDR1 and CDR2 sequences are SGHNT and YYREEE (reference sequence). CDR3 residues: CASSSRGGGQGQETQYF. The CDR3 nucleotides are TGTGCCAGCAGCTCACGGGGGGGAGGACAGGGGCAAGAGACCCAGTACTTC.

This chain joins TRBV9 and TRBJ2-1; 10 bases are a match to TRBD1. The germline gives CDR1 SGDLS, CDR2 YYNGEE. J was trimmed by 8 bases and V by 2 bases; bases with no gene match: 7. This CDR3 is 15 amino acids long. Here the CDR3 DNA reads TGTGCCAGCAGCGTGCCGACAGGGGGCACGGATGAGCAGTTCTTC. This sequence encodes CASSVPTGGTDEQFF. The full variable domain, rest sourced from reference TRBV9 and TRBJ2-1, is DSGVTQTPKHLITATGQRVTLRCSPRSGDLSVYWYQQSLDQGLQFLIQYYNGEERAKGNILERFSAQQFPDLHSELNLSSLELGDSALYFCASSVPTGGTDEQFFGPGTRLTVL.

The count of this clone is one. The chain uses TRBV10-2 and TRBJ2-1; 7 bases agree with TRBD2. Looked up from germline, CDR1 is WSHSY and CDR2 is SAAADI. The length of the CDR3 is 16 residues. Trimming cost V 0 bases and J 7 bases; bases outside gene matches: 9. CDR3 coding DNA: TGCGCCAGCAGTGAGTCGGGAGGACTAGGGCGGAATGAGCAGTTCTTC. This encodes CASSESGGLGRNEQFF.

The J gene is TRBJ2-3, the V gene TRBV10-3; a possible D gene is TRBD1 (6 bases). The CDR3 has 14 amino acids. V was trimmed by 10 bases and J by 6 bases, leaving 20 bases between them. Per the germline V gene, CDR1 is ENHRY and CDR2 is SYGVKD. CDR3 sequence reads: CATRDDITGDTQYF. The CDR3 region has the DNA TGTGCCACCCGGGACGATATTACAGGGGATACGCAGTATTTT.

This clone has just a few counts. This rearrangement joins TRBV5-1 to TRBJ1-1; possibly TRBD1 for D (6 bases). Germline lookup yields CDR1 SGHRS and CDR2 YFSETQ. The CDR3 loop spans 14 amino acids. V was clipped by 4 bases and J by 4 bases, with 14 bases between them. CDR3 sequence: CASSPLGAGTEAFF. The CDR3 DNA sequence: TGCGCCAGCAGCCCCTTGGGGGCGGGCACTGAAGCTTTCTTT.

The chain is built from TRBV6-5 and TRBJ1-2, with a weak D call TRBD1 (6 bases). The CDR3 loop spans 15 amino acids. Germline CDR1 is MNHEY and CDR2 is SVGAGI. V was cut by 6 bases and J by 6 bases, with 20 bases left in between. CDR3 nucleotide sequence: TGTGCCAGCAGCATAGGACAGCCGCTTACGCATGGCTACACCTTC. Translating gives CASSIGQPLTHGYTF.

The rearrangement joins TRBV7-3 to TRBJ1-1, with D unclear. Per the germline V gene, CDR1 is SGHTA and CDR2 is FQGTGA. This CDR3 comprises 14 residues. The V end lost 7 bases, the J end lost 2 bases, and 14 bases lay between the germline ends. The CDR3 coding sequence is TGTGCCAGCACCGTCGGTTCGAGTAACACTGAAGCTTTCTTT. This encodes CASTVGSSNTEAFF.

The chain combines TRBV7-9 with TRBJ1-1, with unresolved D. Germline values: CDR1 SEHNR, CDR2 FQNEAQ (reference sequence). V was trimmed by 3 bases and J by 4 bases, leaving 6 bases between them. The length of the CDR3 is 12 residues. The CDR3 region has the DNA TGTGCCAGCAGCTTTCCGGGCACTGAAGCTTTCTTT. Its protein is CASSFPGTEAFF.

The rearrangement links TRBV11-1 to TRBJ2-2, with D perhaps matching TRBD2 (5 bases). The length of the CDR3 is 14 residues. Germline assignment: CDR1 SGHAT and CDR2 FQDESV (reference sequence). Trimming cost V 3 bases and J 3 bases, with 8 bases left between them. The CDR3 reads CASSLVGDTGELFF. The CDR3 DNA sequence: TGTGCCAGCAGCTTGGTGGGAGACACCGGGGAGCTGTTTTTT.